Each of the 27 T cell receptor beta chains below was sequenced from the same sample in a study of molecular identifiers for immune sequencing clone quantification. Using its own MiXCR run on the PCR reads, TCRdb lists one record per CDR3 protein. The sample holds some 97,000 distinct CDR3 sequences; 24% are singletons and the top ten take roughly 1%. Sequenced material: naive CD8+ T cells from blood, with Jurkat cell RNA spiked in. Subset denoted: FACS-sorted CD8+CD4-CCR7+CD45RA+ naive T cells. These receptors were obtained from a human donor in good health. Some libraries in this study had Jurkat cell RNA spiked in.

This clonotype was recorded at least ten times. The chain recombines TRBV27 with TRBJ2-7; TRBD2 agrees at 8 bases. Germline lookup yields CDR1 MNHEY and CDR2 SMNVEV (reference sequence). CDR3 length: 13 residues. With 8 bases clipped from V and 3 bases from J, the junction kept 6 bases outside the gene matches. The CDR3 protein is CASGPGTSYEQYF. DNA for the CDR3: TGTGCCAGCGGACCCGGGACTAGCTACGAGCAGTACTTC.

Details on this clonotype: A much larger clone differs from this one at a single base, so this may be a read error. The V call is TRBV27, the J call TRBJ2-7; tentatively, D is TRBD2 (6 bases). The V end lost 2 bases, the J end lost 8 bases, and 13 bases lay between the germline ends. Germline CDR1 MNHEY, CDR2 SMNVEV (reference sequence). CDR3 size: 13 residues. The chain's CDR3 is CASSLQGGYKQYF. Here the CDR3 DNA reads TGTGCCAGCAGTTTACAGGGAGGTTACAAGCAGTACTTC.

The table lists this clonotype with a few counts. This chain joins TRBV18 and TRBJ1-1; D unresolved. V gave up 2 bases and J gave up 3 bases, with 10 bases separating them. Germline lookup yields CDR1 KGHSH and CDR2 LQKENI. This CDR3 has 14 residues. This chain's CDR3 is CASSPEPPDTEAFF. The CDR3 DNA reads TGTGCCAGCTCACCAGAACCCCCCGACACTGAAGCTTTCTTT.

This clonotype was recorded once. The chain recombines TRBV23-1 with TRBJ2-2, with 7 bases that match TRBD2. TRBV23-1 qualifies as an ORF whose function is uncertain. V shed 0 bases, J shed 6 bases, and the junction held 13 bases outside the gene matches. The CDR3 runs to 18 residues. The CDR3 region is CASSQSERAGVRSGELFF. The CDR3 nucleotides read TGCGCCAGCAGTCAATCCGAGCGTGCGGGAGTTAGATCCGGGGAGCTGTTTTTT.

For this clonotype: The missing conserved phenylalanine or tryptophan at the end of this CDR3 makes a read error likely. The V and J genes are TRBV27 and TRBJ1-5; no clear D. V lost 4 bases and J 3 bases, leaving 10 bases between the germline ends. CDR3 length equals 14 residues. Germline CDR1 MNHEY, CDR2 SMNVEV (reference sequence). The CDR3: CASSSAGFNQPQHS. In DNA, the CDR3 is TGTGCCAGCAGTTCTGCAGGCTTCAATCAGCCCCAGCATTCT.

This clonotype was seen many times. The chain carries TRBV6-5 and TRBJ2-5; the match to TRBD1 covers 10 bases. The CDR3 has 15 amino acids. The J segment lost 5 bases and the V segment lost 5 bases, leaving 8 bases of the junction unmatched. CDR1 MNHEY and CDR2 SVGAGI come from the germline V gene. Here the CDR3 reads CASSHDRGREETQYF. For the CDR3, the DNA is TGTGCCAGCAGTCACGACAGGGGGCGGGAGGAGACCCAGTACTTC.

A few counts support this clonotype. The rearrangement joins TRBV27 to TRBJ1-2; 7 positions agree with TRBD1. The CDR3 is made up of 15 amino acids. The J segment lost 5 bases and the V segment lost 6 bases, leaving 12 bases of the junction unmatched. Germline lookup yields CDR1 MNHEY and CDR2 SMNVEV (reference sequence). CDR3 DNA sequence: TGTGCCAGCAGAACTCAACTGACAGGGCGTTATGGCTACACCTTC. This translates into CASRTQLTGRYGYTF.

This clonotype was seen at least ten times. The CDR3: CASSRRLGETQYF. In DNA, the CDR3 is TGTGCCAGCAGCCGCCGACTCGGGGAGACCCAGTACTTC. This sequence joins TRBV6-7 and TRBJ2-5, with no clear D. TRBV6-7 is recorded as an ORF, its role being uncertain. This CDR3 contains 13 residues. Trimming removed 6 bases at V and 5 bases at J, with 13 bases between.

The V gene is TRBV6-2 or TRBV6-3, the J gene TRBJ2-1; D unclear. V lost 0 bases to trimming and J lost 3 bases, with 9 bases between them. The CDR3 totals 15 residues. From germline, CDR1 is MNHEY and CDR2 SVGEGT. The CDR3 here is CASSYSLGIYNEQFF. The CDR3, as DNA: TGTGCCAGCAGTTACTCGTTAGGGATCTACAATGAGCAGTTCTTC.

This clonotype was seen only a few times. This chain links TRBV19 with TRBJ2-7; maybe TRBD2 (6 bases). Germline CDR1 is LNHDA and CDR2 is SQIVND (reference sequence). The V gene lost 5 bases and the J gene lost 4 bases, with 12 bases spanning the gap. The CDR3 spans 13 residues. As DNA, the CDR3 is TGTGCCAGTAGTCCCGGGAGAGGGTACGAGCAGTACTTC. Translation: CASSPGRGYEQYF.

This clonotype was observed many times. J is TRBJ1-5 and V is TRBV6-2 or TRBV6-3; perhaps TRBD1 as D (5 bases). The germline V gene has CDR1 MNHEY and CDR2 SVGEGT. The CDR3 runs to 14 residues. Trimming left V 2 bases short and J 0 bases short, with 5 bases between. CDR3 coding DNA: TGTGCCAGCAGTTACGGGGGTAGCAATCAGCCCCAGCATTTT. This encodes CASSYGGSNQPQHF.

This clonotype was recorded at least ten times. The genes are TRBV7-9 and TRBJ2-3; D gene uncertain. The ends were cut back, 4 bases at V and 2 bases at J, with 22 bases in the middle. Germline-derived CDR1 and CDR2 are SEHNR and FQNEAQ (reference sequence). This CDR3 comprises 18 residues. The CDR3 bases are TGTGCCAGCAGCTACATTTATGGCCGAAGCTACCTCACAGATACGCAGTATTTT. It yields the protein CASSYIYGRSYLTDTQYF.

The rearrangement joins TRBV13 to TRBJ2-7, with D possibly matching TRBD1 (6 bases). CDR1 is PRHDT and CDR2 is FYEKMQ in the germline V gene (reference sequence). V shed 2 bases and J shed 6 bases, with 14 bases lying between them. The CDR3 is 14 residues long. This CDR3 reads CASSLPGTSGEQYF. CDR3 nucleotides: TGTGCCAGCAGCTTACCAGGGACATCTGGCGAGCAGTACTTC.

About this clonotype itself: A much larger clonotype is one base distant, so this may be a read error. V and J are TRBV4-3 and TRBJ2-7; D remains unclear. The CDR3 spans 14 residues. CDR1 LGHNA and CDR2 YSLEER come from the germline V gene. The CDR3 bases are TGCGCCAGCAGCCAATCATTGGATTCCTACGAGCAGCACTTC. It encodes CASSQSLDSYEQHF.

This clonotype was recorded at least ten times. This chain links TRBV27 with TRBJ2-7; D is undetermined. V lost 2 bases and J lost 4, with 9 bases in between. The CDR3 is made up of 13 amino acids. Germline loops: CDR1 MNHEY, CDR2 SMNVEV (reference sequence). DNA for the CDR3: TGTGCCAGCAGTTTAAAGGCGTCGTACGAGCAGTACTTC. Its protein product is CASSLKASYEQYF.

Remarks on this clonotype: The conserved final phenylalanine or tryptophan is absent from the CDR3, which likely points to a read error. This chain connects TRBV10-3 to TRBJ2-7; D might be TRBD1 (5 bases). The CDR3 is 11 amino acids. The germline gives CDR1 ENHRY, CDR2 SYGVKD. The CDR3 reads CATSDSDEQYL. The CDR3 DNA reads as TGTGCCACCAGTGACAGTGACGAGCAGTACCTC.

This clonotype was found many times. The chain couples TRBV29-1 to TRBJ1-2; TRBD1 aligns across 8 bases. The CDR3 is made up of 12 amino acids. The germline V gene encodes CDR1 SQVTM and CDR2 ANQGSEA. V lost 3 bases to trimming and J lost 8 bases; unmatched junction nucleotides: 5. The CDR3 spells CSVEDRVGGYTF. The CDR3 bases are TGCAGCGTTGAGGACAGGGTAGGAGGCTACACCTTC.

This clonotype appeared many times. V and J are TRBV6-5 and TRBJ2-1, with D tentatively TRBD1 (6 bases). The CDR3 contains 18 residues. CDR1 is MNHEY, CDR2 SVGAGI, per germline. V was shortened by 5 bases and J by 8 bases, with 28 bases between the two germline ends. CDR3 loop: CASSLSFLGAALKDEQFF. CDR3 nucleotides: TGTGCCAGCAGTCTAAGTTTCTTGGGGGCCGCTCTGAAAGATGAGCAGTTCTTC.

Note on this clonotype: A much larger clone is a single base away; this may be a read error. V is TRBV29-1 and J is TRBJ2-6; tentative D call: TRBD1 (5 bases). Germline lookup yields CDR1 SQVTM and CDR2 ANQGSEA. The CDR3 is 13 amino acids. The CDR3 DNA is TGCAGCGTTAGTTTATCTGGGGCCGACGTCCTGACTTTC. Its translation is CSVSLSGADVLTF.

Regarding this clonotype: This may arise from a read error, as a much more abundant clone is one base away. The rearrangement joins TRBV24-1 to TRBJ2-2; D unresolved. Trimming removed 7 bases from V and 7 bases from J, with 12 bases in between. Germline V gene lookup returns CDR1 KGHDR and CDR2 SFDVKD. The CDR3 runs to 13 residues. CDR3 amino acids: CATRDLLSGELFF. Here the CDR3 DNA reads TGTGCCACCAGGGATCTACTAAGCGGGGAGCTGTTTTTT.

On this clonotype itself: An end of the junction does not agree with germline; a read error may underlie this. The V call is TRBV7-9, the J call TRBJ1-3, with D unclear. The CDR3 is 13 residues long. Germline V gene sequence: CDR1 SEHNR, CDR2 FQNEAQ (reference sequence). The CDR3: CACSLYDTYTIYF. DNA for the CDR3: TGTGCCTGCAGCTTATATGATACCTACACCATATATTTT.

Note on this clonotype: A read error may explain this, as a much larger clone is one base away. The chain links TRBV12-3 or TRBV12-4 to TRBJ1-1; D gene ambiguous. Trimming took 5 bases from V and 3 from J, leaving 10 bases between them. The CDR3 runs 13 residues. CDR3 DNA sequence: TGTGCCAGCAGTATTCTGGCGGACACTGAAGCTTTCTTT. The encoded protein is CASSILADTEAFF.

In this sample, this clonotype turned up a few times. At one of its ends the junction is not consistent with the germline gene, which may arise from a read error. V is TRBV20-1 and J is TRBJ2-2; 8 positions agree with TRBD2. Germline CDR1 reads DFQATT; CDR2 reads SNEGSKA (reference sequence). This CDR3 is built from 16 residues. DNA of the CDR3: TGCAGTGCCAGAGGTCCTCTACTAGCGGTTGGGGGGGAGCTGTTTTTT. Its protein is CSARGPLLAVGGELFF.

Comments on this clonotype: A junction end diverges from the germline sequence, so it may reflect a read error. The rearrangement uses TRBV2 and TRBJ2-5, with D perhaps matching TRBD2 (5 bases). CDR1 and CDR2 from the germline V gene are SNHLY and FYNNEI. The CDR3 extends over 12 amino acids. CDR3 in amino acids: CASDGGQEPQSF. In DNA, the CDR3 is TGTGCCAGTGATGGAGGCCAAGAGCCCCAGTCCTTC.

In the case of this clonotype: A much larger clonotype is one base distant, so this may be a read error. The J gene is TRBJ2-1, the V gene TRBV6-2 or TRBV6-3; TRBD2 is a possible D gene (7 bases). This CDR3 has 14 residues. Germline CDR1 is MNHEY and CDR2 is SVGEGT. The CDR3 reads CASRGGGARNAQFF. In DNA, the CDR3 is TGTGCCAGCAGAGGAGGGGGGGCACGGAATGCGCAGTTCTTC.

This clonotype has a count of ten or more. This chain links TRBV6-2 or TRBV6-3 with TRBJ1-1, with 8 bases that match TRBD1. The CDR3 is 15 amino acids. V lost 7 bases and J lost 1; bases outside the gene matches: 8. Germline CDR1 and CDR2: MNHEY and SVGEGT. This CDR3 is CASTGAGGRNTEAFF. The CDR3 DNA reads as TGTGCCAGCACCGGGGCAGGGGGCAGGAACACTGAAGCTTTCTTT.

This clonotype was recorded at least ten times. This chain joins TRBV9 and TRBJ1-1; the D gene is possibly TRBD1 (6 bases). V lost 0 bases, J lost 4 bases, and 13 bases lay in between. This CDR3 has 15 residues. Per germline, CDR1 SGDLS and CDR2 YYNGEE. This CDR3 reads CASSVGGGGLTEAFF. The CDR3 DNA reads as TGTGCCAGCAGCGTAGGCGGAGGGGGTCTCACTGAAGCTTTCTTT. Based on the CDR3 plus reference TRBV9 and TRBJ1-1, the full variable domain is DSGVTQTPKHLITATGQRVTLRCSPRSGDLSVYWYQQSLDQGLQFLIQYYNGEERAKGNILERFSAQQFPDLHSELNLSSLELGDSALYFCASSVGGGGLTEAFFGQGTRLTVV.